These 27 T cell receptor beta chains share one sample of origin, sequenced in a study of identical twins. MiXCR, applied by TCRdb to the 5' RACE reads, yields one record per CDR3 protein. The sample shows about 290,000 distinct CDR3 sequences, roughly 10% of them seen only once. The same data also contributed to another study, on yellow fever vaccine responses in identical twins.

The sequenced sample was CD8+ T cells sorted from blood. The receptors come from a woman aged 18-29 years in good health.

The chain uses TRBV27 and TRBJ2-1; D gene ambiguous. The CDR3 runs 13 residues. The V end was cut by 2 bases, the J end by 4 bases, with 6 bases between. From germline, CDR1 is MNHEY and CDR2 SMNVEV (reference sequence). In nucleotides, the CDR3 is TGTGCCAGCAGTTTAAATCTTTACAATGAGCAGTTCTTC. Translation gives CASSLNLYNEQFF.

This clonotype has a count of ten or more. The rearrangement joins TRBV5-5 to TRBJ1-1; 9 nucleotides agree with TRBD1. This CDR3 is 16 amino acids long. The trim removed 5 bases at V and 0 bases at J, leaving 8 bases unmatched. From germline, CDR1 is SGHKS and CDR2 YYEKEE (reference sequence). The DNA for the CDR3 is TGTGCCAGCAGACGCCAGGACAGGGGACTGAACACTGAAGCTTTCTTT. Encoded protein: CASRRQDRGLNTEAFF.

This chain joins TRBV9 and TRBJ1-2, with 10 bases identical to TRBD1. There are 16 residues in the CDR3. Trimming at V came to 2 bases and at J to 3 bases, leaving 7 bases not matched to a gene. Per the germline V gene, CDR1 is SGDLS and CDR2 is YYNGEE. The CDR3 reads CASSVQFGQGDYGYTF. The CDR3 nucleotides read TGTGCCAGCAGCGTTCAATTCGGACAGGGGGACTATGGCTACACCTTC. The variable domain in full, completed from reference TRBV9 and TRBJ1-2, reads DSGVTQTPKHLITATGQRVTLRCSPRSGDLSVYWYQQSLDQGLQFLIQYYNGEERAKGNILERFSAQQFPDLHSELNLSSLELGDSALYFCASSVQFGQGDYGYTFGSGTRLTVV.

This rearrangement joins TRBV11-2 to TRBJ2-2; 7 bases map to TRBD2. Per germline, CDR1 SGHAT and CDR2 FQNNGV. This CDR3 contains 15 residues. The trim removed 0 bases at V and 4 bases at J, leaving 2 bases unmatched. The CDR3 region is CASSLEVAGTGELFF. CDR3 coding DNA: TGTGCCAGCAGCTTAGAAGTAGCGGGCACCGGGGAGCTGTTTTTT.

This clonotype has just a few counts. The rearrangement links TRBV25-1 to TRBJ1-4; 7 bases are a match to TRBD1. The CDR3 runs 14 residues. Losses at the gene ends were 4 bases for V and 10 bases for J; bases not matched to a gene: 9. Germline CDR1 MGHDK, CDR2 SYGVNS. The CDR3 region is CASSVQGPHGKLFF. In nucleotides, the CDR3 is TGTGCCAGCAGTGTACAGGGGCCCCACGGAAAACTGTTTTTT.

Concerning this clonotype itself: A read error may account for a junction end that differs from germline. The V call is TRBV15, the J call TRBJ2-1; D is unclear. The CDR3 length is 13 residues. The germline V gene has CDR1 LNHNV and CDR2 YYDKDF (reference sequence). CDR3 nucleotides: TGTGCCACCAACAGAGAAGACTACAATGAGCAGTTCTTC. Its translation: CATNREDYNEQFF.

This clonotype was seen only a few times. This chain uses TRBV9 with TRBJ2-1; 8 bases line up with TRBD1. This CDR3 spans 16 amino acids. Trimming removed 3 bases from V and 2 bases from J; junction bases left unmatched: 7. Germline loops: CDR1 SGDLS, CDR2 YYNGEE. Here the CDR3 reads CASSADRGLAYNEQFF. The CDR3 DNA is TGTGCCAGCAGCGCTGACAGGGGTTTAGCCTACAATGAGCAGTTCTTC.

This clonotype was seen a few times. The rearrangement joins TRBV7-6 to TRBJ2-7, with D perhaps matching TRBD1 (7 bases). V shed 2 bases and J shed 6 bases, with 11 bases lying between them. CDR3 length: 13 amino acids. Germline loops: CDR1 SGHVS, CDR2 FNYEAQ. The chain's CDR3 is CASSLSGGLEQYF. The CDR3 region has the DNA TGTGCCAGCAGCTTATCAGGGGGACTCGAGCAGTACTTC.

The V and J genes are TRBV12-3 or TRBV12-4 and TRBJ2-3; 10 nucleotides match TRBD2. J lost 2 bases, V lost 7 bases, and 6 bases had no gene match. The CDR3 sequence is 15 residues long. For the CDR3, the DNA is TGTGCCAGCAACCAAGCGGGAGGGCCCACAGATACGCAGTATTTT. The encoded protein is CASNQAGGPTDTQYF.

This chain joins TRBV28 and TRBJ2-3; 7 positions match TRBD2. This CDR3 contains 14 residues. Trimming at V came to 2 bases and at J to 4 bases, leaving 3 bases not matched to a gene. The germline CDR1 and CDR2 sequences are MDHEN and SYDVKM. CDR3 loop: CASSLAGDADTQYF. The CDR3 DNA is TGTGCCAGCAGTTTAGCGGGAGATGCAGATACGCAGTATTTT.

The chain employs TRBV29-1 and TRBJ2-7, with 7 bases lining up with TRBD1. Germline assignment: CDR1 SQVTM and CDR2 ANQGSEA. This CDR3 comprises 13 residues. J was trimmed by 5 bases and V by 7 bases; bases with no gene match: 11. The CDR3 loop is CSASTGFGDEQYF. The CDR3 DNA reads TGCAGCGCCTCGACAGGGTTTGGCGACGAGCAGTACTTC.

There are many counts of this clonotype. This chain uses TRBV4-3 with TRBJ2-7; D call uncertain. This CDR3 is 15 amino acids long. Germline CDR1 and CDR2: LGHNA and YSLEER. Trimming took off 0 bases at V and 2 bases at J, with 11 bases between the two ends. In DNA, the CDR3 is TGCGCCAGCAGCCAAGAAGGGCACGGTCCCTACGAGCAGTACTTC. This gives the protein CASSQEGHGPYEQYF.

This clonotype was seen ten or more times. The chain carries TRBV16 and TRBJ1-6; D is uncertain. V gave up 1 base and J gave up 5 bases, with 6 bases separating them. The CDR3 is 14 residues long. Germline V lookup: CDR1 KGHSY, CDR2 FQNENV. CDR3 amino acids: CASSQWPNNSPLHF. In DNA form, the CDR3 reads TGTGCCAGCAGCCAATGGCCTAATAATTCACCCCTCCACTTT.

This clonotype was seen at least ten times. J is TRBJ2-5 and V is TRBV29-1; 8 positions match TRBD1. Germline values: CDR1 SQVTM, CDR2 ANQGSEA. The CDR3 spans 15 residues. J gave up 1 base and V 2 bases, and 6 bases lay outside the gene matches. The CDR3, as DNA: TGCAGCGTTGAAATCGCGGACAGGGTCCAAGAGACCCAGTACTTC. Its protein is CSVEIADRVQETQYF. The full variable domain, its missing parts supplied by reference TRBV29-1 and TRBJ2-5, is SAVISQKPSRDICQRGTSLTIQCQVDSQVTMMFWYRQQPGQSLTLIATANQGSEATYESGFVIDKFPISRPNLTFSTLTVSNMSPEDSSIYLCSVEIADRVQETQYFGPGTRLLVL.

This clonotype was observed a handful of times. The chain recombines TRBV29-1 with TRBJ2-1; 8 nucleotides match TRBD2. CDR1 is SQVTM and CDR2 is ANQGSEA in the germline V gene. The V segment lost 2 bases and the J segment 9 bases; nucleotides outside the gene matches: 6. This CDR3 has 13 amino acids. This CDR3 reads CSVETGGPVEQFF. Written as DNA, the CDR3 is TGCAGCGTTGAAACGGGGGGGCCGGTTGAGCAGTTCTTC.

This chain's CDR3 is CAWSARPRVYEQYF. CDR3 DNA: TGTGCCTGGAGCGCTCGCCCCAGGGTATACGAGCAGTACTTC. The V and J genes are TRBV30 and TRBJ2-7; perhaps TRBD1 as D (5 bases). CDR1 is GTSNPN and CDR2 is SVGIG in the germline V gene (reference sequence). This CDR3 comprises 14 residues. Trimming shortened V by 3 bases and J by 4 bases, and 16 bases separated the two germline ends.

This clonotype was seen a few times. The rearrangement links TRBV11-1 to TRBJ2-2, with 14 bases that match TRBD2. The CDR3 consists of 20 residues. The trim removed 4 bases at V and 6 bases at J, leaving 16 bases unmatched. Per the germline V gene, CDR1 is SGHAT and CDR2 is FQDESV (reference sequence). DNA for the CDR3: TGTGCCAGCAGCTCACGAGATCCCGGGACTAGCGGGAGACTCGCCGGGGAGCTGTTTTTT. Its translation is CASSSRDPGTSGRLAGELFF.

This clonotype has a count of ten or more. The CDR3 sequence is CAGGLAGVDEQFF. In DNA form, the CDR3 reads TGTGCCGGGGGACTAGCGGGAGTCGATGAGCAGTTCTTC. The genes are TRBV2 and TRBJ2-1; 14 bases line up with TRBD2. CDR3 length: 13 amino acids. Trimming cost V 11 bases and J 8 bases; bases outside gene matches: 5. The germline V gene has CDR1 SNHLY and CDR2 FYNNEI.

The rearrangement uses TRBV4-1 and TRBJ2-5, with 7 bases matching TRBD1. The CDR3 runs to 15 residues. Germline CDR1 is MGHRA and CDR2 is YSYEKL. The V and J ends lost 2 bases and 4 bases, in that order; junction bases with no gene match: 7. In nucleotides, the CDR3 is TGCGCCAGCAGCCAACTACAGGGGAACCGAGAGACCCAGTACTTC. This codes for CASSQLQGNRETQYF.

J is TRBJ2-1 and V is TRBV6-2 or TRBV6-3; 10 bases line up with TRBD2. V dropped 7 bases and J dropped 0; count of bases not matched to a gene: 21. This CDR3 region has 21 residues. The V gene's germline CDR1 is MNHEY and CDR2 SVGEGT. CDR3 residues: CASTLGGLAEKYQLSYNEQFF. CDR3 DNA sequence: TGTGCCAGCACCTTGGGCGGACTAGCGGAAAAGTATCAACTCTCCTACAATGAGCAGTTCTTC.

This clonotype was found many times. The chain links TRBV29-1 to TRBJ2-7, with 7 bases that match TRBD1. Germline CDR1 reads SQVTM; CDR2 reads ANQGSEA. V lost 4 bases, J lost 2 bases, and 14 bases stayed unmatched. The CDR3 length is 16 residues. The CDR3 is CSVVGTDSPAPYEQYF. DNA of the CDR3: TGCAGCGTTGTCGGGACAGACTCACCTGCCCCCTACGAGCAGTACTTC.

This clonotype was counted between two and nine times. The J gene is TRBJ2-1, the V gene TRBV29-1, with D possibly being TRBD2 (6 bases). V dropped 5 bases and J dropped 5 bases, with 22 bases sitting between them. The CDR3 covers 16 residues. Germline lookup yields CDR1 SQVTM and CDR2 ANQGSEA. Here the CDR3 DNA reads TGCAGCGTTAATGTCATCGGTTCGGGGGTCAACAATGAGCAGTTCTTC. Amino acids: CSVNVIGSGVNNEQFF.

This clonotype turned up a few times. The chain carries TRBV27 and TRBJ2-7; 10 positions match TRBD1. This CDR3 has 16 amino acids. The germline CDR1 and CDR2 sequences are MNHEY and SMNVEV (reference sequence). The J segment lost 3 bases and the V segment lost 8 bases, leaving 13 bases of the junction unmatched. The CDR3 sequence is CASSSVRDRGYYEQYF. The CDR3 bases are TGTGCCAGCTCCAGCGTCCGGGACAGGGGTTACTACGAGCAGTACTTC.

As concerns this clonotype: Germline is not matched at one junction end, which may reflect a read error. The chain is built from TRBV12-3 or TRBV12-4 and TRBJ2-5, with 10 bases matching TRBD2. CDR3 length: 15 residues. The CDR3 DNA is TGTGCCAGCAGGGACTGGACTAGCGGCCAAGAAACCCAGTACTTC. Its protein is CASRDWTSGQETQYF.

The chain couples TRBV7-9 to TRBJ2-2; 7 nucleotides line up with TRBD2. The CDR3 runs to 16 residues. Trimming took 7 bases from V and 1 from J; bases not matched to a gene: 9. Germline V lookup: CDR1 SEHNR, CDR2 FQNEAQ (reference sequence). The CDR3 sequence is CASTPPSGMNTGELFF. The CDR3 DNA follows: TGTGCCAGCACCCCGCCCAGCGGGATGAACACCGGGGAGCTGTTTTTT.

This clonotype was recorded many times. The J gene is TRBJ2-7, the V gene TRBV25-1; 12 bases map to TRBD2. Per germline, CDR1 MGHDK and CDR2 SYGVNS. Trimming took 4 bases from V and 2 from J; bases not matched to a gene: 6. The CDR3 spans 16 residues. The CDR3 DNA follows: TGTGCCAGCAGTGTATCTAGCGGGAGGGCCACCTACGAGCAGTACTTC. Its translation is CASSVSSGRATYEQYF.

This clonotype was counted ten times or more. This chain joins TRBV29-1 and TRBJ2-1; D may match TRBD1 or TRBD2 (5 bases each). Trimming removed 6 bases from V and 12 bases from J, with 15 bases in between. This CDR3 has 11 residues. Germline V lookup: CDR1 SQVTM, CDR2 ANQGSEA. CDR3 amino acids: CSVEWGMGQFF. CDR3 sequence (DNA): TGCAGCGTAGAATGGGGGATGGGGCAGTTCTTC.